Listed here are 7 T cell receptor beta chains from one sample, sequenced in a study of blood T cells in healthy people across ages. Together with a sample-barcoded 5' primer, a J-beta primer mix was included in a second PCR lasting about 7 to 12 cycles. TCRdb re-called the 5' RACE reads with MiXCR, one entry per CDR3 protein. The sample holds roughly 1,800,000 distinct CDR3 sequences, 49% seen once. Sequences were obtained from blood. Receptor source: a woman in her 40s in good health.

A single count supports this clonotype. The rearrangement uses TRBV28 and TRBJ2-5; D gene ambiguous. From germline, CDR1 is MDHEN and CDR2 SYDVKM. The germline V and J ends were trimmed by 5 bases and 11 bases, with 21 bases remaining between them. This CDR3 region has 14 residues. Written as DNA, the CDR3 is TGTGCCAGCAGTCCCCTTTCCCGGCAGCTAGGGCAGTACTTC. This translates into CASSPLSRQLGQYF.

The J gene is TRBJ2-4, the V gene TRBV6-2 or TRBV6-3; 12 bases are shared with TRBD1. CDR3 length: 17 amino acids. The trim removed 8 bases at V and 1 base at J, leaving 9 bases unmatched. The germline V gene has CDR1 MNHEY and CDR2 SVGEGT. The CDR3 loop reads CASRDRGRGSAKNIQYF. The CDR3 nucleotides are TGTGCCAGCCGGGACAGGGGGCGCGGGTCGGCCAAAAACATTCAGTACTTC.

To note about this clonotype: A read error may produce the germline difference seen at one junction end. The rearrangement links TRBV7-2 to TRBJ2-7; possible D gene TRBD1, 6 bases. The germline CDR1 and CDR2 sequences are SGHTA and FQGNSA. CDR3 length: 14 residues. For the CDR3, the DNA is TGTGCCTGCAGCTTATCGTCGGCAGGGGACCTCGAGTACTTC. Amino acid sequence: CACSLSSAGDLEYF.

This chain connects TRBV7-9 to TRBJ1-2, with unresolved D. Germline lookup yields CDR1 SEHNR and CDR2 FQNEAQ (reference sequence). The CDR3 spans 13 residues. V lost 2 bases and J 7 bases, leaving 11 bases between the germline ends. The CDR3 coding sequence is TGTGCCAGCAGCTTATACGTGGCCGGTGGCTACACCTTC. Protein product: CASSLYVAGGYTF.

The rearrangement joins TRBV4-3 to TRBJ2-2; tentative D call: TRBD2 (7 bases). The CDR3 contains 17 residues. The germline V gene encodes CDR1 LGHNA and CDR2 YSLEER. V was trimmed by 4 bases and J by 6 bases, leaving 21 bases between them. CDR3 sequence reads: CASSPAVGGGGSGELFF. As DNA, the CDR3 is TGCGCCAGCAGCCCAGCGGTAGGAGGGGGGGGGTCCGGGGAGCTGTTTTTT.

The J gene is TRBJ2-1, the V gene TRBV5-1; 14 nucleotides align to TRBD2. Germline V gene data show CDR1 as SGHRS and CDR2 as YFSETQ. The CDR3 is 17 residues long. The junction had 7 bases not matched to a gene; V was cut back by 2 bases and J by 6 bases. The CDR3 DNA is TGCGCCAGCAGCTTCGGACTAGCGGGGGGCTACCCCAATGAGCAGTTCTTC. As protein: CASSFGLAGGYPNEQFF.

V is TRBV4-3 and J is TRBJ1-2; D gene uncertain. The CDR3 length is 15 residues. Trimming cost V 0 bases and J 2 bases, with 10 bases left between them. Germline-derived CDR1 and CDR2 are LGHNA and YSLEER. For the CDR3, the DNA is TGCGCCAGCAGCCAAGACGCGGCACAGAACTATGGCTACACCTTC. Amino acids: CASSQDAAQNYGYTF.